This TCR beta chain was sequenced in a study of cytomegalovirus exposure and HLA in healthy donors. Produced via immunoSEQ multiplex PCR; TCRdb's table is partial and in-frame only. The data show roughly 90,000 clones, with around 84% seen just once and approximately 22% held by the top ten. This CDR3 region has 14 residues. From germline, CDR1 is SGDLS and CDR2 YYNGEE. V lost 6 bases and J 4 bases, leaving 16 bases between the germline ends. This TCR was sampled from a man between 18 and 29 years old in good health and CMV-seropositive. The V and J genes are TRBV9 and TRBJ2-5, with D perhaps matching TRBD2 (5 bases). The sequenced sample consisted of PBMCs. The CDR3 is CASNQEGWGETQYF. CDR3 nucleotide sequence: TGTGCCAGCAATCAAGAGGGATGGGGAGAGACCCAGTACTTC.